What follows is one T cell receptor (beta chain) and its context. Original analysis: Using reference gene primer amplification, nucleated cell counts were estimated. Profiling relied on immunoSEQ multiplex PCR, and the TCRdb table lists in-frame clones only, not all of them. V and J calls and clone size come straight from that table; D and trimming were deduced from the DNA. The sample consists of approximately 140,000 clones, over 70% of them appearing once. The data originate from a study of blood T cell repertoires in COVID-19. Overall study context: The United States, Italy and Spain supplied acute and convalescent COVID-19 samples. Nucleic acid was either cDNA or gDNA, and it came from T cells, B-cell-depleted T cells, or PBMCs.

This receptor was identified in a man between 60 and 75 years old with active or convalescent COVID-19. Sequencing was performed on peripheral blood.

The CDR3 bases are TGTGCCACCAGCAACTCTAGGGGTCCAGATACGCAGTATTTT. Residues: CATSNSRGPDTQYF. This rearrangement joins TRBV15 to TRBJ2-3; TRBD1 might be the D (5 bases). Looked up from germline, CDR1 is LNHNV and CDR2 is YYDKDF (reference sequence). The germline V and J ends were trimmed by 4 bases and 4 bases, with 12 bases remaining between them. The CDR3 length is 14 residues.